What follows are 25 T cell receptor beta chains derived from one specimen sequenced in a study of blood T cell repertoires in COVID-19. TCRdb keeps only in-frame clones here, not all; method: immunoSEQ multiplex PCR. The sample lists 150,000 or so clones, roughly 82% occurring once. The sample taken for sequencing was PBMCs or T cells enriched from blood (not recorded which). Receptors originate from a man aged 45-60 years who had recovered from COVID-19.

The chain employs TRBV15 and TRBJ2-3, with D unclear. The germline V gene encodes CDR1 LNHNV and CDR2 YYDKDF (reference sequence). The CDR3 is 16 amino acids. Trimming took 0 bases from V and 4 from J, leaving 14 bases between them. Here the CDR3 reads CATSRDLVAVSDTQYF. DNA of the CDR3: TGTGCCACCAGCAGAGATTTAGTGGCGGTCTCAGATACGCAGTATTTT.

This chain connects TRBV6-5 to TRBJ2-7, with a tentative D call TRBD1 (6 bases). The CDR3 contains 14 residues. V was pared by 4 bases and J by 4 bases, with 14 bases between. Germline CDR1 is MNHEY and CDR2 is SVGAGI. This CDR3 reads CASSLGTGQYEQYF. The CDR3 nucleotides read TGTGCCAGCAGTTTGGGAACAGGGCAGTACGAGCAGTACTTC.

The chain links TRBV30 to TRBJ2-5, with 13 bases lining up with TRBD2. Looked up from germline, CDR1 is GTSNPN and CDR2 is SVGIG (reference sequence). The CDR3 has 16 amino acids. With 5 bases clipped from V and 4 bases from J, the junction kept 10 bases outside the gene matches. CDR3 nucleotides: TGTGCCTGGCAACCCGTACTAGCGGGGGGGCGAGAGACCCAGTACTTC. The encoded protein is CAWQPVLAGGRETQYF. Full variable domain (remainder filled in from reference TRBV30 and TRBJ2-5): SQTIHQWPATLVQPVGSPLSLECTVEGTSNPNLYWYRQAAGRGLQLLFYSVGIGQISSEVPQNLSASRPQDRQFILSSKKLLLSDSGFYLCAWQPVLAGGRETQYFGPGTRLLVL.

This chain joins TRBV5-6 and TRBJ1-6, with a possible D match to TRBD1 (5 bases). CDR1 and CDR2 from the germline V gene are SGHDT and YYEEEE. The CDR3 runs 14 residues. With 6 bases removed from V and 9 bases from J, the gap between germline ends came to 16 bases. CDR3: CASKVRGTGSPLHF. The CDR3 DNA reads TGTGCCAGCAAAGTACGGGGGACCGGTTCACCCCTCCACTTT.

The rearrangement joins TRBV27 to TRBJ1-1; D gene unclear. V was shortened by 4 bases and J by 3 bases, with 9 bases between the two germline ends. CDR1 is MNHEY, CDR2 SMNVEV, per germline (reference sequence). The CDR3 extends over 13 amino acids. CDR3 DNA sequence: TGTGCCAGCAGTTCACAAACCTACACTGAAGCTTTCTTT. Translated, it gives CASSSQTYTEAFF.

The genes are TRBV30 and TRBJ1-1, with D unclear. Germline CDR1 is GTSNPN and CDR2 is SVGIG (reference sequence). Deletions cut 3 bases from V and 0 bases from J, with 8 bases between. The CDR3 is 13 amino acids. This CDR3 is CAWRAQMNTEAFF. The DNA of the CDR3 is TGTGCCTGGAGGGCACAGATGAACACTGAAGCTTTCTTT.

The chain combines TRBV7-9 with TRBJ2-3; 9 bases map to TRBD2. With V trimmed by 0 bases and J by 0 bases, 4 bases remained unmatched. Germline V gene data show CDR1 as SEHNR and CDR2 as FQNEAQ (reference sequence). This CDR3 contains 17 residues. CDR3 sequence: CASSLASGGPSTDTQYF. CDR3 nucleotide sequence: TGTGCCAGCAGCTTAGCTAGCGGGGGACCAAGCACAGATACGCAGTATTTT.

The chain has TRBV2 and TRBJ1-5, with 9 positions matching TRBD1. V shed 7 bases and J 0 bases; nucleotides not matched to a gene: 4. This CDR3 comprises 15 residues. Per germline, CDR1 SNHLY and CDR2 FYNNEI. CDR3 sequence (DNA): TGTGCCAGCACGGGACAGGGATATAGCAATCAGCCCCAGCATTTT. It is translated as CASTGQGYSNQPQHF.

The rearrangement joins TRBV19 to TRBJ2-1; D unresolved. The CDR3 length is 14 residues. Trimming cost V 0 bases and J 5 bases, with 8 bases left between them. Germline V gives CDR1 LNHDA, CDR2 SQIVND (reference sequence). CDR3 DNA sequence: TGTGCCAGTAGTATAGATCGCGGAAACAATGAGCAGTTCTTC. The encoded protein is CASSIDRGNNEQFF.

V is TRBV4-1 and J is TRBJ2-3, with TRBD2 matching 10 bases. The CDR3 covers 16 residues. Trimming at V came to 3 bases and at J to 5 bases, leaving 8 bases not matched to a gene. Germline V gene lookup returns CDR1 MGHRA and CDR2 YSYEKL. CDR3 DNA sequence: TGCGCCAGCAGCCAGTCCCTAGCGGGGGCTGTAGATACGCAGTATTTT. This translates into CASSQSLAGAVDTQYF.

The V and J genes are TRBV15 and TRBJ1-2, with TRBD1 identical over 8 bases. CDR1 is LNHNV and CDR2 is YYDKDF in the germline V gene (reference sequence). The CDR3 is 13 amino acids. The J segment lost 6 bases and the V segment lost 1 base, leaving 1 base of the junction unmatched. Here the CDR3 DNA reads TGTGCCACCAGCAGAGGGACAGGGCATGGCTACACCTTC. As protein: CATSRGTGHGYTF.

The gene calls are TRBV9 and TRBJ1-4, with 7 bases lining up with TRBD1. V lost 5 bases and J lost 10; bases outside the gene matches: 8. Germline assignment: CDR1 SGDLS and CDR2 YYNGEE. This CDR3 is 13 amino acids long. Here the CDR3 DNA reads TGTGCCAGCAGACAGGAAGGGGGCGGAAAACTGTTTTTT. As protein: CASRQEGGGKLFF.

The chain's CDR3 is CASSTGTGNYGYTF. The CDR3 DNA reads as TGTGCCAGCTCAACCGGGACAGGGAATTATGGCTACACCTTC. The chain recombines TRBV18 with TRBJ1-2; TRBD1 matches 9 bases. The germline CDR1 and CDR2 sequences are KGHSH and LQKENI. The CDR3 has 14 residues. V lost 5 bases to trimming and J lost 5 bases; unmatched junction nucleotides: 6.

The chain is built from TRBV10-2 and TRBJ1-5, with D possibly TRBD1 on 6 matching bases. The CDR3 runs to 15 residues. Looked up from germline, CDR1 is WSHSY and CDR2 is SAAADI. V lost 6 bases, J lost 5 bases, and 17 bases lay in between. The CDR3 nucleotides are TGCGCCAGCAGGGACAGTTTCTGGGGTGATCAGCCCCAGCATTTT. Translating it yields CASRDSFWGDQPQHF.

This clone came up a few times. This same CDR3 is encoded by further DNA sequences in the sample. The chain combines TRBV6-5 with TRBJ1-2, with 9 bases that match TRBD1. Per the germline V gene, CDR1 is MNHEY and CDR2 is SVGAGI. Losses at the gene ends were 2 bases for V and 7 bases for J; bases not matched to a gene: 5. The CDR3 totals 14 residues. CDR3 DNA: TGTGCCAGCAGTTACACCGGACAGGGGAGTGGCTACACCTTC. Its translation is CASSYTGQGSGYTF.

The chain is built from TRBV2 and TRBJ1-2; D gene ambiguous. Germline V gene data show CDR1 as SNHLY and CDR2 as FYNNEI. The V end was cut by 6 bases, the J end by 4 bases, with 12 bases between. This CDR3 spans 13 amino acids. CDR3 protein: CASRERGLYGYTF. For the CDR3, the DNA is TGTGCCAGCAGGGAGAGAGGACTCTATGGCTACACCTTC.

There are a few counts of this clone. The gene calls are TRBV2 and TRBJ2-7, with 7 bases aligning to TRBD1. With 6 bases clipped from V and 0 bases from J, the junction kept 2 bases outside the gene matches. Germline assignment: CDR1 SNHLY and CDR2 FYNNEI. This CDR3 spans 13 amino acids. Here the CDR3 DNA reads TGTGCCAGCAGCAGGACAGGCTCCTACGAGCAGTACTTC. This gives the protein CASSRTGSYEQYF.

The chain joins TRBV10-1 to TRBJ2-5; 14 positions match TRBD2. The germline V gene encodes CDR1 WNHNN and CDR2 SYGVQD (reference sequence). This CDR3 is 19 amino acids long. V lost 2 bases to trimming and J lost 5 bases; unmatched junction nucleotides: 13. The DNA of the CDR3 is TGCGCCAGCAGTGAGGCCGGGACTAGCGGGGGCGCCGGTGGGGAGACCCAGTACTTC. As protein: CASSEAGTSGGAGGETQYF.

The chain uses TRBV27 and TRBJ2-5, with 8 bases lining up with TRBD2. Trimming removed 5 bases from V and 5 bases from J; junction bases left unmatched: 10. Germline CDR1 reads MNHEY; CDR2 reads SMNVEV (reference sequence). CDR3 size: 15 residues. This chain's CDR3 is CASSPAGAGVETQYF. CDR3 DNA sequence: TGTGCCAGCAGTCCCGCGGGAGCGGGGGTGGAGACCCAGTACTTC.

The chain joins TRBV7-2 to TRBJ2-1; TRBD2 is a possible D gene (6 bases). V was cut by 3 bases and J by 10 bases, with 19 bases left in between. The CDR3 sequence is 15 residues long. The germline gives CDR1 SGHTA, CDR2 FQGNSA. The CDR3 protein is CASSLTGVPTREQFF. CDR3 nucleotides: TGTGCCAGCAGCTTGACGGGGGTCCCGACCAGGGAGCAGTTCTTC.

This rearrangement joins TRBV28 to TRBJ2-2, with D possibly TRBD2 on 6 matching bases. The CDR3 contains 15 residues. Between the trimmed V and J ends, which lost 6 bases and 4 bases, there was a span of 15 bases. Per germline, CDR1 MDHEN and CDR2 SYDVKM. CDR3 coding DNA: TGTGCCAGCAGCCCGGCGGGGACGGGCACCGGGGAGCTGTTTTTT. This translates into CASSPAGTGTGELFF.

The chain links TRBV27 to TRBJ1-2, with 7 bases fitting TRBD1. From germline, CDR1 is MNHEY and CDR2 SMNVEV (reference sequence). With V trimmed by 4 bases and J by 1 base, 6 bases remained unmatched. This CDR3 region has 15 residues. The CDR3 sequence: CASSSAGTDNYGYTF. DNA for the CDR3: TGTGCCAGCAGTTCCGCCGGGACAGATAACTATGGCTACACCTTC.

V gene TRBV6-1 combines with J gene TRBJ2-1, with D possibly being TRBD2 (7 bases). In germline, CDR1 is MNHNS, CDR2 SASEGT. This CDR3 comprises 18 residues. V was cut by 0 bases and J by 9 bases, with 24 bases left in between. The CDR3 loop is CASSEALRLWGGQVEQFF. The CDR3 nucleotides are TGTGCCAGCAGTGAAGCGCTTCGTTTGTGGGGGGGCCAGGTTGAGCAGTTCTTC.

The rearrangement uses TRBV3-1 (or the pseudogene TRBV3-2) and TRBJ1-2, with 8 positions matching TRBD1. Trimming took 0 bases from V and 5 from J; bases not matched to a gene: 8. This CDR3 region has 16 residues. The germline CDR1 and CDR2 sequences are LGHDT and YNNKEL (reference sequence). The CDR3 DNA reads TGTGCCAGCAGCCAAGAATTGCGGACAGGGACATATGGCTACACCTTC. It translates to CASSQELRTGTYGYTF.

The genes are TRBV29-1 and TRBJ1-3, with a weak D call TRBD1 (6 bases). Trimming stripped 6 bases from V and 5 bases from J, with 11 bases between. The CDR3 has 12 amino acids. Germline V gene lookup returns CDR1 SQVTM and CDR2 ANQGSEA. The CDR3 here is CSVNQGRNTIYF. In nucleotides, the CDR3 is TGCAGCGTGAACCAGGGGAGAAACACCATATATTTT.